This TCR beta chain derives from a study of regulatory and conventional T cells in RAG deficiency. Of note for this clone: Its antigen is currently unknown.

Assay: immunoSEQ multiplex PCR; the TCRdb copy retains only in-frame clones and omits some. The table shows over 15,000 clones, with around 90% occurring only once. The V and J ends lost 6 bases and 5 bases, in that order; junction bases with no gene match: 8. From germline, CDR1 is LGHNT and CDR2 FRNRAP. CDR3 length: 15 residues. Study-level results: Omenn patients showed >80% Treg-Tconv overlap and shorter CDR3 lengths. Shannon entropy was markedly lower and Simpson indices higher in RAG-deficient patients than control T-cell subsets.

Regulatory T cells were sorted from blood as CD4+ CD25-high CD127-low cells. The data were also submitted as part of a second study, on regulatory T cells. That source notes: The primer mix had 52 TRBV and 13 TRBJ primers. Skewed V and J usage and few unique V-J pairs marked patient repertoires, most in Tregs.

This chain links TRBV12-5 with TRBJ2-7; 12 bases fit TRBD1. The source material was Tregs sorted from blood. The receptor was derived from a human donor in good health. The CDR3 coding sequence is TGTGCTAGTGGGCTGGGACAGGGGGCCTTCCACGAGCAGTACTTC. It translates to CASGLGQGAFHEQYF.